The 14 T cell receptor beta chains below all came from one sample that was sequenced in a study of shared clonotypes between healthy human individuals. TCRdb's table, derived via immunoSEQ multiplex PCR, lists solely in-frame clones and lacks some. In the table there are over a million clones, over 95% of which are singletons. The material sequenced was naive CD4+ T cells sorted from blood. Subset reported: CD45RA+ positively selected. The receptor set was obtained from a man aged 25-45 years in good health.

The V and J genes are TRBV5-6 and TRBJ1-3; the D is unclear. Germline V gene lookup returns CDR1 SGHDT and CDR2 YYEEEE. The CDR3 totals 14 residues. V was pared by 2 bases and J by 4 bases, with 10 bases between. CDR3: CASSFSAVGNTIYF. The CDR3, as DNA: TGTGCCAGCAGCTTTTCGGCCGTAGGAAACACCATATATTTT.

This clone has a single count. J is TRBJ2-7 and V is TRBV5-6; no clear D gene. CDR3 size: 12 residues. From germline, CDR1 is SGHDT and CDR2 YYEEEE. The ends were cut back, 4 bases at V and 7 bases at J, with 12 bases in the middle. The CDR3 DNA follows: TGTGCCAGCAGCCTGACTGCGAGGGAGCAGTACTTC. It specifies CASSLTAREQYF.

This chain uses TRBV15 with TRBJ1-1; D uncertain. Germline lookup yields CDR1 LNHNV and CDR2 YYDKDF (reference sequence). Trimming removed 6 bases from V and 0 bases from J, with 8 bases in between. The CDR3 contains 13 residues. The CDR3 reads CATRARLNTEAFF. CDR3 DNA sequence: TGTGCCACCAGAGCAAGGCTGAACACTGAAGCTTTCTTT.

The CDR3: CASSLDSALLDYNEQFF. CDR3 bases: TGTGCCAGCAGCTTGGATAGCGCCCTCCTTGACTACAATGAGCAGTTCTTC. The chain uses TRBV5-4 and TRBJ2-1; D is possibly TRBD2 (5 bases). The length of the CDR3 is 17 residues. Trimming stripped 0 bases from V and 3 bases from J, with 16 bases between. The V gene's germline CDR1 is SGHNT and CDR2 YYREEE (reference sequence). The variable domain in full, with the rest retrieved from reference TRBV5-4 and TRBJ2-1, is ETGVTQSPTHLIKTRGQQVTLRCSSQSGHNTVSWYQQALGQGPQFIFQYYREEENGRGNFPPRFSGLQFPNYSSELNVNALELDDSALYLCASSLDSALLDYNEQFFGPGTRLTVL.

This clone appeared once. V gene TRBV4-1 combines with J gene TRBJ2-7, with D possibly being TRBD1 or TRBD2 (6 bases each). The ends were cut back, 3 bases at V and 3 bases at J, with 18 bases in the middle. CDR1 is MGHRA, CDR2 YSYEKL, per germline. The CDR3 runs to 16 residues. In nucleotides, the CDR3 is TGCGCCAGCAGCCATATGTTGTCGGGGGCAGACTACGAGCAGTACTTC. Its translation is CASSHMLSGADYEQYF.

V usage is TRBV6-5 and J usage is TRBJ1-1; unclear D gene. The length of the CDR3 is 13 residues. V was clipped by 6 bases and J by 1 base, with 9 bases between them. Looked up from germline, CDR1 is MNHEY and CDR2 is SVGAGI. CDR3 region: CASRNHENTEAFF. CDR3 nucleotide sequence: TGTGCCAGCAGGAACCACGAGAACACTGAAGCTTTCTTT.

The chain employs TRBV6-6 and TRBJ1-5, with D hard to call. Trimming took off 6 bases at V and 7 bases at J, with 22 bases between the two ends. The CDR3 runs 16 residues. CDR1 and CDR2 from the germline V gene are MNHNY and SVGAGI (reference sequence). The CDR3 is CASRAEARSARQPQHF. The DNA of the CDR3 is TGTGCCAGCAGGGCCGAGGCTCGATCGGCGAGACAGCCCCAGCATTTT.

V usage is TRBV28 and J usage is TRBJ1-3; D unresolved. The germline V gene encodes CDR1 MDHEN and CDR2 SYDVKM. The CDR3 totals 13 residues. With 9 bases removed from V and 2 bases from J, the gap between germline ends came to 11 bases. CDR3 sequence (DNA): TGTGCCAGTCCGTCCCGCGCTGGAAACACCATATATTTT. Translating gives CASPSRAGNTIYF.

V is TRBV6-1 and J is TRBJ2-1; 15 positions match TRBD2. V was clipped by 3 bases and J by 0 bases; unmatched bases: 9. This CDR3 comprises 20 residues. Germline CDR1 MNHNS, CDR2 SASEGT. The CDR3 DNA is TGTGCCAGCAGTGACCCCTTGGGGACTAGCGGGAGGATCTCCTACAATGAGCAGTTCTTC. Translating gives CASSDPLGTSGRISYNEQFF.

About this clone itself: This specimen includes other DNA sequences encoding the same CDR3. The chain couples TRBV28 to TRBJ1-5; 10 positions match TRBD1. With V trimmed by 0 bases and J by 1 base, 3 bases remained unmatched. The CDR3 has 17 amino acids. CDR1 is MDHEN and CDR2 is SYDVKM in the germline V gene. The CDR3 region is CASSLWGGQGSNQPQHF. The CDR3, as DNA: TGTGCCAGCAGTTTATGGGGGGGACAGGGGAGCAATCAGCCCCAGCATTTT.

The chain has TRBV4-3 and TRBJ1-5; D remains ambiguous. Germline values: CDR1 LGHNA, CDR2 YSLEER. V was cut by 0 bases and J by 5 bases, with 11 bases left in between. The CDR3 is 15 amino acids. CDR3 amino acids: CASSQDGSRYQPQHF. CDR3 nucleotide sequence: TGCGCCAGCAGCCAAGATGGCAGCCGCTATCAGCCCCAGCATTTT.

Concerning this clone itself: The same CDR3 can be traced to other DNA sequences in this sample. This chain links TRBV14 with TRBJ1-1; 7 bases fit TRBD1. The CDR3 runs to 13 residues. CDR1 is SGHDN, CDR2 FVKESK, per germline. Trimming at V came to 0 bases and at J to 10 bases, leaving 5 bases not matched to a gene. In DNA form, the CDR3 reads TGTGCCAGCAGCCAAGATCTGGCAGGGGGAGCTTTCTTT. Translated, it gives CASSQDLAGGAFF.

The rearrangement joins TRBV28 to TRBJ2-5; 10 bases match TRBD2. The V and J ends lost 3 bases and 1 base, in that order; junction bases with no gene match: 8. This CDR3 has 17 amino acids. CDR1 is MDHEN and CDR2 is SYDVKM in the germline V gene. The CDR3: CASSFIASGSLQETQYF. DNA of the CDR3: TGTGCCAGCAGTTTTATCGCTAGCGGGAGTCTCCAAGAGACCCAGTACTTC.

CDR3 nucleotide sequence: TGCGCCAGCAGCTTGGAGCCCACTAGCGGGGGGGGTGAGCAGTTCTTC. It specifies CASSLEPTSGGGEQFF. The V and J genes are TRBV5-1 and TRBJ2-1; 13 nucleotides line up with TRBD2. V lost 0 bases, J lost 9 bases, and 6 bases stayed unmatched. Germline V lookup: CDR1 SGHRS, CDR2 YFSETQ. This CDR3 region has 16 residues. The full variable domain, in which reference TRBV5-1 and TRBJ2-1 provide the parts outside the CDR3, is KAGVTQTPRYLIKTRGQQVTLSCSPISGHRSVSWYQQTPGQGLQFLFEYFSETQRNKGNFPGRFSGRQFSNSRSEMNVSTLELGDSALYLCASSLEPTSGGGEQFFGPGTRLTVL.